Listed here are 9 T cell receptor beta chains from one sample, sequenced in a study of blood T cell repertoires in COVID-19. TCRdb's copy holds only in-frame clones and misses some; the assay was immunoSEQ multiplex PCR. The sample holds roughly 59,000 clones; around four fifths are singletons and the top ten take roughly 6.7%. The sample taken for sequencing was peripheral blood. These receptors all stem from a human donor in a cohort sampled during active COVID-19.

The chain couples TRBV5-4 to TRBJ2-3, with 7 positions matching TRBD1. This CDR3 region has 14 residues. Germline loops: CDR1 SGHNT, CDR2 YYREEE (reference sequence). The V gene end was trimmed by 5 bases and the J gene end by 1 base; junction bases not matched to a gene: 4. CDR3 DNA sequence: TGTGCCAGCAGTTCCGGGACAGGCACAGATACGCAGTATTTT. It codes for CASSSGTGTDTQYF.

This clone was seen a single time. CDR3 nucleotide sequence: TGCGCCAGCAGCTTGGCCCCACAGGGCCCAAGGTCCTACGAGCAGTACTTC. Translation gives CASSLAPQGPRSYEQYF. The chain recombines TRBV5-1 with TRBJ2-7, with D maybe TRBD1 (6 bases). V shed 0 bases and J shed 1 base, with 17 bases lying between them. Germline lookup yields CDR1 SGHRS and CDR2 YFSETQ. There are 17 residues in the CDR3.

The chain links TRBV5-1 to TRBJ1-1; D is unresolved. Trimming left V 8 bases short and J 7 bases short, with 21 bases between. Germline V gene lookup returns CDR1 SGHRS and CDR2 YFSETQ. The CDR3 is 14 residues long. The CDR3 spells CARGSCSKTNEAFF. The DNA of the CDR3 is TGCGCCAGGGGGAGCTGCTCAAAGACCAATGAAGCTTTCTTT.

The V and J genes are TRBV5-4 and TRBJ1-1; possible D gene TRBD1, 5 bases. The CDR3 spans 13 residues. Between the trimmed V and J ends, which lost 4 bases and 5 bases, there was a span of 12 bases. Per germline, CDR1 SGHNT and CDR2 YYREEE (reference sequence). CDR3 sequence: CASSPGFGTEAFF. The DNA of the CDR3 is TGTGCCAGCAGCCCAGGGTTCGGGACTGAAGCTTTCTTT.

The CDR3 protein is CASSNRAGDTGELFF. In DNA, the CDR3 is TGCGCCAGCAGTAACAGGGCTGGGGACACCGGGGAGCTGTTTTTT. The chain joins TRBV5-1 to TRBJ2-2; maybe TRBD1 (6 bases). Trimming removed 5 bases from V and 3 bases from J, with 14 bases in between. The CDR3 is made up of 15 amino acids. Germline V gene sequence: CDR1 SGHRS, CDR2 YFSETQ.

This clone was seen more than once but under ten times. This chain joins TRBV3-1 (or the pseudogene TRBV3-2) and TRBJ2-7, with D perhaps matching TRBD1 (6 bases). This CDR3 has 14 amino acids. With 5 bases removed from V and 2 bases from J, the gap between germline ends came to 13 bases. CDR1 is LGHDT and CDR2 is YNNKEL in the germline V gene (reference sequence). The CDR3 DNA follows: TGTGCCAGCAGCACGATACAGGGAACCTACGAGCAGTACTTC. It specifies CASSTIQGTYEQYF.

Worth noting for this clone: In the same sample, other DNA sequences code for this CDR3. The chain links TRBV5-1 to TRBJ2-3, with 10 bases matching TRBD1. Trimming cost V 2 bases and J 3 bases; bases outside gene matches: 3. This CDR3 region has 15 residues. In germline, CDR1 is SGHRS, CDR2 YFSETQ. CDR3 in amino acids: CASSLGQGGTDTQYF. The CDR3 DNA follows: TGCGCCAGCAGCTTAGGACAGGGGGGGACAGATACGCAGTATTTT.

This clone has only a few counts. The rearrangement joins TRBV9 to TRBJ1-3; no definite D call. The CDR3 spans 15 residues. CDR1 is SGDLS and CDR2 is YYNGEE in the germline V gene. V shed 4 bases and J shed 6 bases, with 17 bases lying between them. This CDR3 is CASSLRERGANTIYF. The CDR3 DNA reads TGTGCCAGCAGCCTTCGGGAACGGGGAGCAAACACCATATATTTT.

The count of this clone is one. This CDR3 is CASSFSQGNYGYTF. CDR3 nucleotides: TGCGCCAGCAGCTTCTCTCAGGGAAACTATGGCTACACCTTC. The chain carries TRBV5-1 and TRBJ1-2; a possible D gene is TRBD1 (5 bases). The ends were cut back, 2 bases at V and 2 bases at J, with 10 bases in the middle. Looked up from germline, CDR1 is SGHRS and CDR2 is YFSETQ. This CDR3 region has 14 residues.